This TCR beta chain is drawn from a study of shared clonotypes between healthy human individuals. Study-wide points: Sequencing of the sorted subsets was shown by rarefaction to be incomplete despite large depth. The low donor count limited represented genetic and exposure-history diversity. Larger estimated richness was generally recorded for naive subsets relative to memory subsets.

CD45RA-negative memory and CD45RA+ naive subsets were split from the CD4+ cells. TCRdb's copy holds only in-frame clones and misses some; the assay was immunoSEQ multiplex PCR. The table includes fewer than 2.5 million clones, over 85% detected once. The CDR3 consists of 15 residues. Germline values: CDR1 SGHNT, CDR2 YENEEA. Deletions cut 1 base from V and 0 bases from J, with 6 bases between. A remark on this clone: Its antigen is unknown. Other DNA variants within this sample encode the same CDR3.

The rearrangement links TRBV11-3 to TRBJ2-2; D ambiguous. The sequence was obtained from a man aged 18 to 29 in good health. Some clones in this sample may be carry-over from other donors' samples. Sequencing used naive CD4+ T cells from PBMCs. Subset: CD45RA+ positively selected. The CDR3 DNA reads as TGTGCCAGCAGCTTAGCAGGCACGAACACCGGGGAGCTGTTTTTT. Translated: CASSLAGTNTGELFF.